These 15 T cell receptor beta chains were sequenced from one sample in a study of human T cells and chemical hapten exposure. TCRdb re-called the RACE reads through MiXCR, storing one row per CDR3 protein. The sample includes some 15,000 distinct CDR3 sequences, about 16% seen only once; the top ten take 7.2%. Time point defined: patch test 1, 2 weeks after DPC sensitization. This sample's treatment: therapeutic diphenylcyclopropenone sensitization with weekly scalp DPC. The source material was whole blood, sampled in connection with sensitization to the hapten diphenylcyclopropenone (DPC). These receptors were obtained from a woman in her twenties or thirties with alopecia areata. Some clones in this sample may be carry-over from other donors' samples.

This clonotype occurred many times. In nucleotides, the CDR3 is TGTGCCACCAGTGAGACTAGCGGGGTCAACAATGAGCAGTTCTTC. This sequence encodes CATSETSGVNNEQFF. The chain has TRBV24-1 and TRBJ2-1; the match to TRBD2 covers 11 bases. CDR1 KGHDR and CDR2 SFDVKD come from the germline V gene. This CDR3 contains 15 residues. Losses at the gene ends were 4 bases for V and 5 bases for J; bases not matched to a gene: 3.

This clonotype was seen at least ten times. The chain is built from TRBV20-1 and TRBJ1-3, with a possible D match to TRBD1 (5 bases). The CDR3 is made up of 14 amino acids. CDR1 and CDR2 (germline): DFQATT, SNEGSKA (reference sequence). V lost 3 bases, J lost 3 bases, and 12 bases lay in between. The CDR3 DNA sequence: TGCAGTGCTAGTCGTCAGGGCGGTGGAAACACCATATATTTT. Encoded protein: CSASRQGGGNTIYF.

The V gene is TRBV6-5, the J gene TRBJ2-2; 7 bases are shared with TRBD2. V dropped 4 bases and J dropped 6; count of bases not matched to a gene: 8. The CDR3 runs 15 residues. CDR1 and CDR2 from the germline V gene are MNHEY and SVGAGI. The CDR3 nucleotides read TGTGCCAGCAGTTCCGCCTCCACTAGCGCCGGGGAGCTGTTTTTT. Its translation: CASSSASTSAGELFF.

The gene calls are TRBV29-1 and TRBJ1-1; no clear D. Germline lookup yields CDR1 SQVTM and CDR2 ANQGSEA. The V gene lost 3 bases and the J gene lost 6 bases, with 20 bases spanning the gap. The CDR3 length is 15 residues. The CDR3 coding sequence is TGCAGCGTTGAGGGCTTTCTCCCCCACGAAGCTGAAGCTTTCTTT. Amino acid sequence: CSVEGFLPHEAEAFF.

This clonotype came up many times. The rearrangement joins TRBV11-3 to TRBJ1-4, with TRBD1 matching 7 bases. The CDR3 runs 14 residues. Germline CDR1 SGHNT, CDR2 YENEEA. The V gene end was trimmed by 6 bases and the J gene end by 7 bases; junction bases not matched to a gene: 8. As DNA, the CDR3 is TGTGCCAGCAGAACGACAGGGCAGAGTGAAAAACTGTTTTTT. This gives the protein CASRTTGQSEKLFF. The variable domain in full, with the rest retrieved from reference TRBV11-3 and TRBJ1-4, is EAGVVQSPRYKIIEKKQPVAFWCNPISGHNTLYWYLQNLGQGPELLIRYENEEAVDDSQLPKDRFSAERLKGVDSTLKIQPAELGDSAVYLCASRTTGQSEKLFFGSGTQLSVL.

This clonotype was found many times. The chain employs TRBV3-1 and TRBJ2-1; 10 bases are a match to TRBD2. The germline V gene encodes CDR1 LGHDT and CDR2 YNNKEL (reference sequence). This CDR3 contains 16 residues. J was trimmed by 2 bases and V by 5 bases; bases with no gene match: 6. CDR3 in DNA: TGTGCCAGCAGCTCTACTAGCGGGACACCCTACAATGAGCAGTTCTTC. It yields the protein CASSSTSGTPYNEQFF.

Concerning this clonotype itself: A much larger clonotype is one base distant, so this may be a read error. The CDR3 sequence: CANSPTRDNQPQHF. CDR3 sequence (DNA): TGTGCCAACTCACCAACCAGGGACAATCAGCCCCAGCATTTT. The chain joins TRBV18 to TRBJ1-5; possibly TRBD1 for D (5 bases). Per the germline V gene, CDR1 is KGHSH and CDR2 is LQKENI. The CDR3 totals 14 residues.

The CDR3 DNA reads as TGCAGTGCTAGCTCGCGTCTTGGCGAGCAGTACTTC. This translates into CSASSRLGEQYF. The chain uses TRBV20-1 and TRBJ2-7; D gene uncertain. The V and J ends lost 3 bases and 6 bases respectively, with 12 bases between them. CDR3 length: 12 residues. Germline loops: CDR1 DFQATT, CDR2 SNEGSKA (reference sequence).

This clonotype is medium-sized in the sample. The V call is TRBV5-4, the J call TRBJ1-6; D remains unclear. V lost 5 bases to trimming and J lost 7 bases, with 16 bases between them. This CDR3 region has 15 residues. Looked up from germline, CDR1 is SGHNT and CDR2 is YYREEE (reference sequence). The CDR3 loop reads CASSQDPLSNSPLHF. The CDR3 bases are TGTGCCAGCAGTCAAGACCCCCTTTCCAATTCACCCCTCCACTTT.

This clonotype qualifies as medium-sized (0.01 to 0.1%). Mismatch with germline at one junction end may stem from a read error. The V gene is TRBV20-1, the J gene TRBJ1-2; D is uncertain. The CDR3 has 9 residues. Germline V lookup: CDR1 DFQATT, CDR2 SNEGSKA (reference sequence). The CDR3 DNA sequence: TGCAGTGCTAGAGGAGGGCAGATCTTC. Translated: CSARGGQIF.

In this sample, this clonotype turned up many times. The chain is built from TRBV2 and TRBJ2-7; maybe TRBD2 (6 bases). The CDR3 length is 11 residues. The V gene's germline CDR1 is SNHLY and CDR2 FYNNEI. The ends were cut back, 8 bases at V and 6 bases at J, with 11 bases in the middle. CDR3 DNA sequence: TGTGCCAGCCGCTGGGGAGGCGAGCAGTACTTC. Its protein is CASRWGGEQYF.

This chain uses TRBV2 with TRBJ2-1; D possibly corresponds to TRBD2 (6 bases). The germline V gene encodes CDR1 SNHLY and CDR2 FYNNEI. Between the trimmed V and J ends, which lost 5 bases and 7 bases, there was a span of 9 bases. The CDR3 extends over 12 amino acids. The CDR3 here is CASSPAGNEQFF. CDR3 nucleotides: TGTGCCAGCAGTCCCGCGGGAAATGAGCAGTTCTTC.

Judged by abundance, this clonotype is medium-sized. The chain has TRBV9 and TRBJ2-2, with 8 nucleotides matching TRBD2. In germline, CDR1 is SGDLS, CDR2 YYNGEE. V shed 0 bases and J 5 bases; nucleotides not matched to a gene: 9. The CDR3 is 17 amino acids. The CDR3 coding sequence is TGTGCCAGCAGCGTAGCTGGAGTAGCGGGGAGGACCGGGGAGCTGTTTTTT. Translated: CASSVAGVAGRTGELFF.

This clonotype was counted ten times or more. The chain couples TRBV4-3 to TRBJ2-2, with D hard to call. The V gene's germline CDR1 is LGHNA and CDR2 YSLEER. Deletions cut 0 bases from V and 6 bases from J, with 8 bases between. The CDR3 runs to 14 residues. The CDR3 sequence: CASSQDRLAGELFF. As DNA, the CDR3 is TGCGCCAGCAGCCAAGATCGTTTAGCCGGGGAGCTGTTTTTT.

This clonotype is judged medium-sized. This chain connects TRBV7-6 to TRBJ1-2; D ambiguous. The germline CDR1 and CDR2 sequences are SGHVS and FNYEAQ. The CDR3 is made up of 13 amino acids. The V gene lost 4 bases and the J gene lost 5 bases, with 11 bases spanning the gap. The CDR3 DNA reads TGTGCCAGCAGCTCCAACAATGGTTATGGCTACACCTTC. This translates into CASSSNNGYGYTF. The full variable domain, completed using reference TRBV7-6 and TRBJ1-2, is GAGVSQSPRYKVTKRGQDVALRCDPISGHVSLYWYRQALGQGPEFLTYFNYEAQQDKSGLPNDRFSAERPEGSISTLTIQRTEQRDSAMYRCASSSNNGYGYTFGSGTRLTVV.